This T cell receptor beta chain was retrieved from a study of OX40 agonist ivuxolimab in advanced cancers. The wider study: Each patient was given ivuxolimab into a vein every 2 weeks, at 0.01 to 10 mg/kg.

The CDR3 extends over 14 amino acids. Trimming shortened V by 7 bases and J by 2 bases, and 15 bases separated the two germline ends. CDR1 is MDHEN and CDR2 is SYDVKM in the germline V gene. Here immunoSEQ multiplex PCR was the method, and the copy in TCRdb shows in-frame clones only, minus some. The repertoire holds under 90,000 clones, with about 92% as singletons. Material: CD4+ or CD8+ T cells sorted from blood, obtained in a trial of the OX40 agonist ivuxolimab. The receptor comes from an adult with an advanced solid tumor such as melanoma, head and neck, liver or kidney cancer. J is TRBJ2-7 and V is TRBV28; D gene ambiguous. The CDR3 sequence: CASTHLPRTYEQYF. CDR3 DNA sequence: TGTGCCAGCACCCACCTCCCACGCACCTACGAGCAGTACTTC.